The sequence of this TCR beta chain was determined in a study of T cell changes during pregnancy in multiple sclerosis. From germline, CDR1 is SGHTA and CDR2 FQGTGA. V dropped 4 bases and J dropped 5; count of bases not matched to a gene: 5. The CDR3 totals 14 residues. This clone was found once. Assay: immunoSEQ multiplex PCR; the TCRdb copy retains only in-frame clones and omits some. The sample consists of roughly 110,000 clones, 85% to 95% of them appearing once. The starting material was peripheral blood, obtained in the third trimester of pregnancy. The chain combines TRBV7-3 with TRBJ1-1; 9 positions match TRBD1. This TCR was recovered from a female donor in good health, enrolled as a control in a pregnancy study. CDR3 nucleotides: TGTGCCAGCAGCTCCACAGGGGGCCGGACTGAAGCTTTCTTT. Protein product: CASSSTGGRTEAFF.